One T cell receptor (beta chain) is described in this entry. The V gene's germline CDR1 is MNHNS and CDR2 SASEGT. V was clipped by 2 bases and J by 3 bases; unmatched bases: 13. This CDR3 region has 18 residues. The sample originates from a study of blood T cell repertoires in COVID-19. Here immunoSEQ multiplex PCR was the method, and the copy in TCRdb shows in-frame clones only, minus some. Among roughly 97,000 clones, 90% were seen once, and the ten largest hold 1.5% to 2%. The source material was peripheral blood. The chain joins TRBV6-1 to TRBJ2-7; the match to TRBD2 covers 10 bases. The sequence was collected from a man aged 55-75 years with acute or convalescent COVID-19. The CDR3 nucleotides read TGTGCCAGCAGTGAAATGCCCAACGGAGCGGGGGGGGACTACGAGCAGTACTTC. Translated: CASSEMPNGAGGDYEQYF.